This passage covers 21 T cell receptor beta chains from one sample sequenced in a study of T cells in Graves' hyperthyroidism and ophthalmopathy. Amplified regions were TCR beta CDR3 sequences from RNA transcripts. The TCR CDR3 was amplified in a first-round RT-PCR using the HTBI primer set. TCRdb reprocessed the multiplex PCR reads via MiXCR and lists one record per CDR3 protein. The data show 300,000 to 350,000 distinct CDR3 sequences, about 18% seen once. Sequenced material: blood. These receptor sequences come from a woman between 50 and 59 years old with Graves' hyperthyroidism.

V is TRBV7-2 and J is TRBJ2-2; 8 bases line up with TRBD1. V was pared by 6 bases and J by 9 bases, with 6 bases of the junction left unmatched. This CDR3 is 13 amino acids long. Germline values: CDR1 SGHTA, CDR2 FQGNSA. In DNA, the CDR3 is TGTGCCAGCAGTACAGGGGGGAGGTGGGAGCTGTTTTTT. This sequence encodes CASSTGGRWELFF.

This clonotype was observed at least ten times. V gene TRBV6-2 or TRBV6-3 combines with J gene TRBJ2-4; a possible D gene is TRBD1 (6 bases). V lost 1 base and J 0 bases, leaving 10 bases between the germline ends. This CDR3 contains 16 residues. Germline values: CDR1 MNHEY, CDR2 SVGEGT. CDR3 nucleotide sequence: TGTGCCAGCAGTTACTTAGGGGGAGTAGCCAAAAACATTCAGTACTTC. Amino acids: CASSYLGGVAKNIQYF.

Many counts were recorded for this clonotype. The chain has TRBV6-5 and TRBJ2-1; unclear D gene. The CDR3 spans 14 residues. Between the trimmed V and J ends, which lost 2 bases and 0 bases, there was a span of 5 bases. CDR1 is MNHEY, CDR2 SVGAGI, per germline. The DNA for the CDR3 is TGTGCCAGCAGTTACAGACTCTCCTACAATGAGCAGTTCTTC. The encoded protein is CASSYRLSYNEQFF.

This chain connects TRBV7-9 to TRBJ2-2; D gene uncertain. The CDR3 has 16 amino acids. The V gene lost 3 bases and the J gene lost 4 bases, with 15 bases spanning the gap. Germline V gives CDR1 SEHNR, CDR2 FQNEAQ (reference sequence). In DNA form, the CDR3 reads TGTGCCAGCAGCTTCGAGACCGTTAAACTCACCGGGGAGCTGTTTTTT. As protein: CASSFETVKLTGELFF.

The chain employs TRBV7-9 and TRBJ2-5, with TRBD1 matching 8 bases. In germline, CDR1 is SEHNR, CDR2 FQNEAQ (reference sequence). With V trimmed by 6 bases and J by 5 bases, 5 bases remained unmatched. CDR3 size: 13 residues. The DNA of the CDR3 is TGTGCCAGCAGATTGACAGGGGTGGAGACCCAGTACTTC. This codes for CASRLTGVETQYF.

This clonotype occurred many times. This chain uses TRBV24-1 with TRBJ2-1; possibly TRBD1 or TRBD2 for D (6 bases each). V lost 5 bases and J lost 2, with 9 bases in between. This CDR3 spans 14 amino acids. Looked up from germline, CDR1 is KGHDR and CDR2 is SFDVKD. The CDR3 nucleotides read TGTGCCACCAGTGGAGGGGGGCCCTACAATGAGCAGTTCTTC. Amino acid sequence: CATSGGGPYNEQFF.

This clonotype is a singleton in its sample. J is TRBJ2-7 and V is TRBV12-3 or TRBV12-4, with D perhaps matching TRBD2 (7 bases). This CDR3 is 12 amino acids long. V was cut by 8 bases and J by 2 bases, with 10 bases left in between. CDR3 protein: CASGGGTYEQYF. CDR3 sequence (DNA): TGTGCCAGCGGGGGGGGCACCTACGAGCAGTACTTC.

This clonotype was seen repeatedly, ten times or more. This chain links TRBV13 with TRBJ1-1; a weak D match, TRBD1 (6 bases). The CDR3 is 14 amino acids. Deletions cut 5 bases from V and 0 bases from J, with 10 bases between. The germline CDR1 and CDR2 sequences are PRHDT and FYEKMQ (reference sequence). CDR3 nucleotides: TGTGCCAGCAGCCCCAGACAGGTGAACACTGAAGCTTTCTTT. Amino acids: CASSPRQVNTEAFF.

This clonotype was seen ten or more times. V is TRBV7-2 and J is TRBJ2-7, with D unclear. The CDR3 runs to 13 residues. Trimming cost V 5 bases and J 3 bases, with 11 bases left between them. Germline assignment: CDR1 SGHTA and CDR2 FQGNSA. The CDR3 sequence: CASSRFVGYEQYF. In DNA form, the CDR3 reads TGTGCCAGCAGCCGTTTCGTAGGCTACGAGCAGTACTTC.

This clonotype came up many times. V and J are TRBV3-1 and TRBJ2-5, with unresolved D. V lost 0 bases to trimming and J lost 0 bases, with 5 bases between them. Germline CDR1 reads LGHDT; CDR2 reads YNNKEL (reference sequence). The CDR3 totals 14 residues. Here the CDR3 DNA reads TGTGCCAGCAGCCAAGACATGTACCAAGAGACCCAGTACTTC. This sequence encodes CASSQDMYQETQYF.

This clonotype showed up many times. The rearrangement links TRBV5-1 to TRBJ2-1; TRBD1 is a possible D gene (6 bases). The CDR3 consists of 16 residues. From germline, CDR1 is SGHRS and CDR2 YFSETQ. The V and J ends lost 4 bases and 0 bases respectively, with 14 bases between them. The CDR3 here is CASSQRQESSYNEQFF. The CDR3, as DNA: TGCGCCAGCAGCCAACGACAGGAGAGCTCCTACAATGAGCAGTTCTTC.

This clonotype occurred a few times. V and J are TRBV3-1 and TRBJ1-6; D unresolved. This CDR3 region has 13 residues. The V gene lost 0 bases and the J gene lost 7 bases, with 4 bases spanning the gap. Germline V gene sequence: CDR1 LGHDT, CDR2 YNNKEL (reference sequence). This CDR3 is CASSQEWNSPLHF. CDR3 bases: TGTGCCAGCAGCCAAGAGTGGAATTCACCCCTCCACTTT.

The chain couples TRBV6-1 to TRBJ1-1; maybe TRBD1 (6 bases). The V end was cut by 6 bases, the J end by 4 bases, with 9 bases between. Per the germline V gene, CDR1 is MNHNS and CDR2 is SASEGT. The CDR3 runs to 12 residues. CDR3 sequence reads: CASRGAGTEAFF. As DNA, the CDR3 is TGTGCCAGCAGGGGGGCTGGCACTGAAGCTTTCTTT.

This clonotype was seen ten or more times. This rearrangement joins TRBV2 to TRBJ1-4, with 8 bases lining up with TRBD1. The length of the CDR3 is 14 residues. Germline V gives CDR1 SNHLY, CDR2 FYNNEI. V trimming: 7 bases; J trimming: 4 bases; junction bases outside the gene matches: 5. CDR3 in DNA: TGTGCCAGCACTCGGACAGGGAGTAATGAAAAACTGTTTTTT. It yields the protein CASTRTGSNEKLFF.

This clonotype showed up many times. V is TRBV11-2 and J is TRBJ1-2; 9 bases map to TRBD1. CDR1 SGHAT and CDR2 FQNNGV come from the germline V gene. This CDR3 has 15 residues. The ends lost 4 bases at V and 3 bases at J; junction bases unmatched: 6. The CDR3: CASSSGQGLDYGYTF. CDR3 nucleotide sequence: TGTGCCAGCAGCTCGGGACAGGGTTTGGACTATGGCTACACCTTC.

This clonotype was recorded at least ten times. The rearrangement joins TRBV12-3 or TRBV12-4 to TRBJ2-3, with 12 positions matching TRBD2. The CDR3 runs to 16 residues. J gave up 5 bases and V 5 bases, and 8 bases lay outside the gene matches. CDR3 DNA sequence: TGTGCCAGCAGTCAGACTAGCGGGGGTTCCAGAGATACGCAGTATTTT. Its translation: CASSQTSGGSRDTQYF.

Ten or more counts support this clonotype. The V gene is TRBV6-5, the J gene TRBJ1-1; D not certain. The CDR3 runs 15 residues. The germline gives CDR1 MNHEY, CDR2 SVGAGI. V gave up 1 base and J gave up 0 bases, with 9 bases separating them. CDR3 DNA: TGTGCCAGCAGTTACTATGGACCCATGAACACTGAAGCTTTCTTT. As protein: CASSYYGPMNTEAFF.

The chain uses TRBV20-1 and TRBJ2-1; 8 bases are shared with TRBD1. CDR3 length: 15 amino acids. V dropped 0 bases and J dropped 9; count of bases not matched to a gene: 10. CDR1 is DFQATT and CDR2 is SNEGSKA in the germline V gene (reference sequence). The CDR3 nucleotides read TGCAGTGCTAGAGACCCGACAGGGGCACAGGTTGAGCAGTTCTTC. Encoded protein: CSARDPTGAQVEQFF.

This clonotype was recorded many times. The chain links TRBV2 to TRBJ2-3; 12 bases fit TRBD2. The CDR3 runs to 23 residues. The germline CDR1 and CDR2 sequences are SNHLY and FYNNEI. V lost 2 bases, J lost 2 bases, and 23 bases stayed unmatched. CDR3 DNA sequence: TGTGCCAGCAGTGAATGGCTAGCGGGAGGGCCTTCTGTGAGGTTGGGAGACACAGATACGCAGTATTTT. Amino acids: CASSEWLAGGPSVRLGDTDTQYF.

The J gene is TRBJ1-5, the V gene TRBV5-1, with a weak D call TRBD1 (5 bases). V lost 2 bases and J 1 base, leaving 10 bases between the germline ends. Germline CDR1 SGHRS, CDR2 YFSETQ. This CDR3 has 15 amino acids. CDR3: CASSLEGRSNQPQHF. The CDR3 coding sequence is TGCGCCAGCAGCTTAGAGGGGCGAAGCAATCAGCCCCAGCATTTT.

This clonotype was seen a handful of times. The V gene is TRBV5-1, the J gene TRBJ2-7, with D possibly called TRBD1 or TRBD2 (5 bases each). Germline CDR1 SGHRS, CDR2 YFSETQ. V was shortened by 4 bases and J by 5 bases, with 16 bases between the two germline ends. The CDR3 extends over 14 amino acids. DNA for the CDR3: TGCGCCAGCAGCCCAGGGAGAACTCGGAACGAGCAGTACTTC. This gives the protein CASSPGRTRNEQYF.